This T cell receptor beta chain was recorded in a study of blood T cell repertoires in COVID-19. Study-wide background: Samples taken during acute and convalescent COVID-19 were collected in the United States, Italy and Spain. In each case, the material was cDNA or gDNA derived from T cells, B-cell-depleted T cells, or PBMCs.

Germline CDR1 reads SNHLY; CDR2 reads FYNNEI. Trimming pared 3 bases from V and 1 base from J, leaving 15 bases between. CDR3 length: 16 residues. In the original processing: Amplification with reference gene primers provided the estimates of nucleated cell counts. Clones were sequenced by immunoSEQ multiplex PCR, and TCRdb holds only the in-frame ones, with some missing. That table furnishes V, J and clone size, whereas the DNA furnished D and trimming. This table has approximately 210,000 clones, 87% appearing once. Sequenced input: peripheral blood. The chain joins TRBV2 to TRBJ1-2, with D tentatively TRBD1 (6 bases). The source of this sequence is a man aged 35 to 55 with active or convalescent COVID-19. The CDR3 sequence is CASSDGTGNHNYGYTF. CDR3 in DNA: TGTGCCAGCAGTGATGGTACAGGGAACCATAACTATGGCTACACCTTC.